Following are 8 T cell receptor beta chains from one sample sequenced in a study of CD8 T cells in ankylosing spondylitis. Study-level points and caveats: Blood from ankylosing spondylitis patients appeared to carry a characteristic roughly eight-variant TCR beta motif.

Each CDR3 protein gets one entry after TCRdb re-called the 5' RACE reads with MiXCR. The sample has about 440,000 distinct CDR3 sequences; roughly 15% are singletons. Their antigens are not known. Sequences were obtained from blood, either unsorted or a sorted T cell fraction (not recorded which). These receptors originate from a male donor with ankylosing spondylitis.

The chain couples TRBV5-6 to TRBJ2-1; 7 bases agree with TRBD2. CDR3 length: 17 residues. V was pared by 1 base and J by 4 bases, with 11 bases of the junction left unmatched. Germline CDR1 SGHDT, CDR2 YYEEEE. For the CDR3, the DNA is TGTGCCAGCAGCTTGACGGGAGGCCAAGAGTCATACAATGAGCAGTTCTTC. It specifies CASSLTGGQESYNEQFF.

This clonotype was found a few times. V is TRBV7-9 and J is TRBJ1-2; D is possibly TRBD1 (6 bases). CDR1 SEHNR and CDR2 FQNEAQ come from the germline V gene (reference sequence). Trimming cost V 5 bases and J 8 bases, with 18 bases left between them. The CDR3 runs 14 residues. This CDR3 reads CASSQEWGAIGYTF. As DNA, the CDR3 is TGTGCCAGCAGCCAGGAGTGGGGGGCAATCGGCTACACCTTC.

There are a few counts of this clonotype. The CDR3 nucleotides read TGTGCCAGCAGTGCAGCTTCGTACGACACTGAAGCTTTCTTT. Its protein is CASSAASYDTEAFF. The genes are TRBV6-2 or TRBV6-3 and TRBJ1-1; the D is unclear. This CDR3 spans 14 amino acids. The V and J ends lost 5 bases and 3 bases respectively, with 13 bases between them. From germline, CDR1 is MNHEY and CDR2 SVGEGT.

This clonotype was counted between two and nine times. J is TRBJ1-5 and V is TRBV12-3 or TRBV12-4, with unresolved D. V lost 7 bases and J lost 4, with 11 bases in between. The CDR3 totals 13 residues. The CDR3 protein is CASKGLSNQPQHF. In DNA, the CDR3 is TGTGCCAGCAAGGGCTTATCTAATCAGCCCCAGCATTTT.

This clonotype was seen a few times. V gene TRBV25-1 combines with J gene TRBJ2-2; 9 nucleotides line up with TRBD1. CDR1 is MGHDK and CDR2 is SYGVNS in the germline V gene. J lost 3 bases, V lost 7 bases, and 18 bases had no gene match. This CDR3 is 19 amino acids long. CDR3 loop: CASTPGGVWGQGYTGELFF. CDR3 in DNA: TGTGCCAGCACCCCAGGAGGTGTGTGGGGACAGGGTTACACCGGGGAGCTGTTTTTT.

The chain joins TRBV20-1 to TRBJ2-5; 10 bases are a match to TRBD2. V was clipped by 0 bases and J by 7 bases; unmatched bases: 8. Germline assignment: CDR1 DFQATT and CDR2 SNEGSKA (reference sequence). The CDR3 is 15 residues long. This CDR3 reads CSARDGQREGVTQYF. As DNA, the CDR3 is TGCAGTGCTAGAGATGGTCAGCGGGAGGGAGTGACCCAGTACTTC.

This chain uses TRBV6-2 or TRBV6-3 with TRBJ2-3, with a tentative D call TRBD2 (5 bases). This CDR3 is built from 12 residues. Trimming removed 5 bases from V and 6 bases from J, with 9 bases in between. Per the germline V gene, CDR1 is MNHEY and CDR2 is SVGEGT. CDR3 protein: CASSLQRDTQYF. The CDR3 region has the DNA TGTGCCAGCAGTCTCCAGCGGGATACGCAGTATTTT.

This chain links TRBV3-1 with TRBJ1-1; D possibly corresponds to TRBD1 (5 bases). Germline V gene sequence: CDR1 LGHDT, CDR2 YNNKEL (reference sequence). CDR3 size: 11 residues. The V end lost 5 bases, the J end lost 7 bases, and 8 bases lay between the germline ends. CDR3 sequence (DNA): TGTGCCAGCAGCATAGACAGTGAAGCTTTCTTT. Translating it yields CASSIDSEAFF.